This T cell receptor (beta chain) was identified during a study of siplizumab effects on memory and regulatory T cells. This clone occurred once. Its target is not known. The trim removed 4 bases at V and 3 bases at J, leaving 8 bases unmatched. The CDR3 is made up of 16 amino acids. Germline V gene data show CDR1 as SGHTA and CDR2 as FQGNSA. General study findings and limits: Among sequences traceable to unstimulated CD4+ memory cells, alloreactive ones were significantly reduced by siplizumab. Controls had approximately 27% Treg-derived mappable alloreactive CD4+ clones on average, versus nearly 70% with siplizumab. Both greater diversity than memory cells and a major contribution to the alloresponse seemed to characterize naive T cells.

Generated by immunoSEQ multiplex PCR, the TCRdb table keeps only in-frame clones and is missing some. Of approximately 120,000 clones detected, 93% appear once; the ten largest clones hold around 0.15%. The V gene is TRBV7-2, the J gene TRBJ2-3; the match to TRBD1 covers 9 bases. The receptor was derived from a human donor in good health. Sequences were obtained from non-Treg CD4+ T cells sorted from blood. DNA of the CDR3: TGTGCCAGCAGCTCACAGGGGGCGGTATGGACAGATACGCAGTATTTT. The encoded protein is CASSSQGAVWTDTQYF. Supplemented by reference TRBV7-2 and TRBJ2-3, the full variable domain reads GAGVSQSPSNKVTEKGKDVELRCDPISGHTALYWYRQSLGQGLEFLIYFQGNSAPDKSGLPSDRFSAERTGGSVSTLTIQRTQQEDSAVYLCASSSQGAVWTDTQYFGPGTRLTVL.